This is a list of T cell receptor beta chains from one sample in a study of T cell repertoires in aging, cancer and after chemotherapy. TCRdb processed the multiplex PCR reads anew with MiXCR; each CDR3 protein has one entry. Found here are about 11,000 distinct CDR3 sequences, 25% to 30% of them singletons; the top ten hold around 2%. Sample: blood. The receptors originated from a human donor in good health. Each CDR3 is given with its conserved first and last residue. Fields, in order: clone size, D gene, V gene, J gene, CDR3 protein, CDR3 DNA. The D gene is left open where the match is weak. Clone size is stated in some rows and not others, as once, few, many or a class when expanded.

few	-	TRBV28	TRBJ1-1	CASSLQGTNTEAFF	TGTGCCAGCAGCCTCCAGGGGACGAACACTGAAGCTTTCTTT
few	TRBD1	TRBV20-1	TRBJ2-7	CSAPDRGQLSYEQYF	TGCAGTGCCCCTGACAGGGGGCAGCTCTCTTACGAGCAGTACTTC
medium-sized	-	TRBV29-1	TRBJ1-2	CSVLTPPGYGYTF	TGCAGCGTTCTGACACCCCCCGGCTATGGCTACACCTTC
-	TRBD2	TRBV7-9	TRBJ2-1	CASGLAGGSYNEQFF	TGTGCCAGCGGATTAGCGGGGGGGTCCTACAATGAGCAGTTCTTC
medium-sized	TRBD1	TRBV20-1	TRBJ1-6	CSARVGQGSYNSPLHF	TGCAGTGCTAGGGTCGGACAGGGGTCCTATAATTCACCCCTCCACTTT
medium-sized	-	TRBV10-1	TRBJ1-2	CASSESGTYGYTF	TGCGCCAGCAGTGAGTCGGGGACCTATGGCTACACCTTC
few	-	TRBV18	TRBJ2-7	CASSPIQGGTYEQYF	TGTGCCAGCTCACCAATCCAGGGGGGGACCTACGAGCAGTACTTC
-	-	TRBV19	TRBJ2-3	CASSIRGGDKPSTDTQYF	TGTGCCAGTAGTATTAGGGGAGGGGACAAGCCTAGCACAGATACGCAGTATTTT
few	TRBD2	TRBV4-3	TRBJ2-7	CASSPSGFYEQYF	TGCGCCAGCAGCCCTAGCGGGTTCTACGAGCAGTACTTC
-	TRBD2	TRBV7-9	TRBJ2-5	CASSLNPTSGLWETQYF	TGTGCCAGCAGCTTAAACCCGACTAGCGGGCTGTGGGAGACCCAGTACTTC
once	TRBD1	TRBV5-1	TRBJ1-5	CASSLDRGSQPQHF	TGCGCCAGCAGCCTGGACAGGGGGTCTCAGCCCCAGCATTTT
-	-	TRBV7-9	TRBJ1-5	CASSSGSGQPQHF	TGTGCCAGCAGCTCTGGCAGTGGTCAGCCCCAGCATTTT
-	-	TRBV7-2	TRBJ1-2	CASCLTPGSRVGYTF	TGTGCCAGCTGTTTGACTCCCGGAAGCCGTGTAGGCTACACCTTC
few	-	TRBV7-9	TRBJ2-1	CASNPEQFF	TGTGCCAGCAACCCCGAGCAGTTCTTC
-	-	TRBV6-5	TRBJ1-2	CASTDRTVLGANYGYTF	TGTGCCAGCACCGATCGAACAGTGCTCGGGGCTAACTATGGCTACACCTTC
medium-sized	TRBD1	TRBV20-1	TRBJ1-1	CSARDRVSMNTEAFF	TGCAGTGCGCGGGACAGGGTGTCGATGAACACTGAAGCTTTCTTT
-	TRBD1	TRBV12-3/TRBV12-4	TRBJ1-1	CASSYRPGGYTEAFF	TGTGCCAGCAGTTACCGGCCAGGGGGTTACACTGAAGCTTTCTTT
-	TRBD1	TRBV6-5	TRBJ2-5	CASSSSGTGNGETQYF	TGTGCCAGCAGTTCCTCCGGGACAGGGAATGGAGAGACCCAGTACTTC
few	-	TRBV7-9	TRBJ2-5	CASSLPSQGAETQYF	TGTGCCAGCAGCTTACCCTCGCAGGGCGCAGAGACCCAGTACTTC
few	TRBD1	TRBV7-2	TRBJ1-4	CASSVRTGWGEKLFF	TGTGCCAGCAGCGTACGGACAGGGTGGGGTGAAAAACTGTTTTTT
medium-sized	-	TRBV30	TRBJ1-1	CAWSVGPDIPMNTEAFF	TGTGCCTGGAGTGTAGGACCAGACATCCCCATGAACACTGAAGCTTTCTTT
few	-	TRBV19	TRBJ2-1	CASSISHNEQFF	TGTGCCAGTAGTATATCCCACAATGAGCAGTTCTTC
-	TRBD2	TRBV20-1	TRBJ2-1	CSDLKAGGPSVSNEQFF	TGCAGTGACTTAAAGGCGGGAGGGCCTTCAGTAAGCAATGAGCAGTTCTTC
few	-	TRBV27	TRBJ2-3	CASSLTMDTQYF	TGTGCCAGCAGTCTGACTATGGATACGCAGTATTTT
-	-	TRBV30	TRBJ1-2	CAWTVLHRGYGYTF	TGTGCCTGGACCGTCCTTCACCGGGGCTATGGCTACACCTTC
-	-	TRBV20-1	TRBJ2-5	CSARVNRLGESTQLLETQYF	TGCAGTGCTAGAGTGAATCGTTTGGGGGAGTCGACTCAATTACTCGAGACCCAGTACTTC
few	-	TRBV6-5	TRBJ2-7	CASSYGTGVWEQYF	TGTGCCAGCAGTTACGGAACGGGAGTCTGGGAGCAGTACTTC
-	-	TRBV15	TRBJ2-3	CATSRAGERRDTQYF	TGTGCCACCAGCAGAGCTGGGGAAAGGAGGGATACGCAGTATTTT
few	-	TRBV19	TRBJ1-1	CASSIGRLNTEAFF	TGTGCCAGTAGTATCGGACGGCTGAACACTGAAGCTTTCTTT
large	-	TRBV6-1	TRBJ2-7	CASSEGWGRYEQYF	TGTGCCAGCAGTGAGGGTTGGGGGAGATACGAGCAGTACTTC
-	-	TRBV5-6	TRBJ2-7	CASSLGILPSVEQYF	TGTGCCAGCAGCTTGGGGATCCTGCCGAGTGTCGAGCAGTACTTC
few	-	TRBV7-6	TRBJ2-5	CASSLNGETQYF	TGTGCCAGCAGCTTAAATGGGGAGACCCAGTACTTC
-	-	TRBV5-3	TRBJ2-7	CARSLDGIGQYF	TGTGCCAGAAGCTTGGACGGGATCGGGCAGTACTTC
medium-sized	TRBD1	TRBV30	TRBJ1-2	CAWNRRGQGSQGYTF	TGTGCCTGGAATAGAAGAGGACAGGGATCTCAAGGCTACACCTTC
-	TRBD1	TRBV5-1	TRBJ2-3	CASSLAGTATTDTQYF	TGCGCCAGCAGCTTGGCCGGGACAGCGACCACAGATACGCAGTATTTT
few	-	TRBV29-1	TRBJ2-1	CSALDRSSYNEQFF	TGCAGCGCTCTAGACAGGAGCTCCTACAATGAGCAGTTCTTC
-	-	TRBV7-2	TRBJ2-7	CASSLIWNEQYF	TGTGCCAGCAGCTTGATCTGGAACGAGCAGTACTTC
-	-	TRBV5-4	TRBJ2-6	CASSRQGPSGANVLTF	TGTGCCAGTTCGCGCCAGGGACCATCTGGGGCCAACGTCCTGACTTTC